This TCR beta chain stems from a study of cytomegalovirus exposure and HLA in healthy donors. Broader study findings: Presence/absence analyses assumed roughly uniform sequencing depth across donors.

This clone was observed a handful of times. Its antigen remains unidentified. PCR primers comprised 60 Vbeta and 13 Jbeta primers. TCRdb's table, derived via immunoSEQ multiplex PCR, lists solely in-frame clones and lacks some. The sample lists 180,000 or so clones, around two thirds seen once, with 2.5% to 3% in the top ten. This CDR3 region has 14 residues. Germline CDR1 KGHSH, CDR2 LQKENI. V was pared by 2 bases and J by 0 bases, with 7 bases between. What was sequenced was PBMCs. This clonotype was obtained from a man between 35 and 55 years old in good health and CMV-seronegative. The chain carries TRBV18 and TRBJ1-1; no reliable D call. The chain's CDR3 is CASSPMQMNTEAFF. In DNA, the CDR3 is TGTGCCAGCTCACCAATGCAGATGAACACTGAAGCTTTCTTT.